The 25 T cell receptor beta chains below come from one sample, sequenced in a study of T cell repertoires in cytomegalovirus infection. TCRdb redid the calling of the reads with MiXCR, one entry per CDR3 protein. Among a few hundred thousand distinct CDR3 sequences listed, about 25% were seen once. The sequenced material came from PBMCs. All receptors come from a human donor in good health (CMV status not recorded). Some clones in this sample may be carry-over from other donors' samples.

The sample holds many counts of this clonotype. The chain joins TRBV10-3 to TRBJ1-5, with D possibly TRBD1 on 6 matching bases. Germline-derived CDR1 and CDR2 are ENHRY and SYGVKD. V lost 2 bases and J 5 bases, leaving 7 bases between the germline ends. The length of the CDR3 is 13 residues. The CDR3, as DNA: TGTGCCATCAGTGAGGGGGGCGATCAGCCCCAGCATTTT. The encoded protein is CAISEGGDQPQHF.

V usage is TRBV7-7 and J usage is TRBJ2-1; D is uncertain. CDR3 size: 14 residues. The germline V and J ends were trimmed by 2 bases and 6 bases, with 11 bases remaining between them. Germline lookup yields CDR1 SSHAT and CDR2 FNYEAQ (reference sequence). The CDR3 sequence: CASSLNSASNEQFF. The CDR3 coding sequence is TGTGCCAGCAGCTTAAACAGCGCAAGCAATGAGCAGTTCTTC.

This chain links TRBV6-2 or TRBV6-3 with TRBJ2-1; 9 positions agree with TRBD1. CDR3 size: 17 residues. Trimming removed 5 bases from V and 7 bases from J; junction bases left unmatched: 15. Germline V lookup: CDR1 MNHEY, CDR2 SVGEGT. For the CDR3, the DNA is TGTGCCAGCAGTCAAAAGAGAACCGGGACAGGGAAAAATGAGCAGTTCTTC. Translated, it gives CASSQKRTGTGKNEQFF.

J is TRBJ1-1 and V is TRBV5-1, with 10 positions matching TRBD1. This CDR3 contains 18 residues. Trimming removed 4 bases from V and 1 base from J; junction bases left unmatched: 13. From germline, CDR1 is SGHRS and CDR2 YFSETQ. CDR3 sequence: CASSPLTGGVPANTEAFF. The CDR3 nucleotides read TGCGCCAGCAGCCCACTGACAGGGGGCGTCCCGGCGAACACTGAAGCTTTCTTT.

Ten or more counts support this clonotype. The V gene is TRBV7-2, the J gene TRBJ2-5, with TRBD1 identical over 9 bases. The CDR3 is made up of 15 amino acids. The junction had 1 base not matched to a gene; V was cut back by 0 bases and J by 2 bases. The germline CDR1 and CDR2 sequences are SGHTA and FQGNSA. The chain's CDR3 is CASSLADRGQETQYF. CDR3 DNA sequence: TGTGCCAGCAGCTTAGCCGACAGGGGGCAAGAGACCCAGTACTTC.

V usage is TRBV27 and J usage is TRBJ2-5, with TRBD1 matching 9 bases. Germline loops: CDR1 MNHEY, CDR2 SMNVEV (reference sequence). This CDR3 spans 16 amino acids. After removal of 6 bases from V and 2 bases from J, the junction contained 10 bases not matched to a gene. CDR3 loop: CASSPPLGTGQETQYF. CDR3 DNA sequence: TGTGCCAGCAGCCCCCCCCTCGGGACAGGGCAAGAGACCCAGTACTTC.

CDR3: CASSLVSDNTEAFF. DNA of the CDR3: TGTGCCAGCAGCTTAGTATCAGACAACACTGAAGCTTTCTTT. The chain has TRBV11-2 and TRBJ1-1, with D hard to call. V was pared by 1 base and J by 2 bases, with 8 bases between. The CDR3 has 14 residues. From germline, CDR1 is SGHAT and CDR2 FQNNGV.

The rearrangement links TRBV20-1 to TRBJ2-3; 9 positions match TRBD1. In germline, CDR1 is DFQATT, CDR2 SNEGSKA (reference sequence). The CDR3 length is 11 residues. Trimming took 5 bases from V and 6 from J; bases not matched to a gene: 0. Here the CDR3 reads CSAGQGDTQYF. CDR3 coding DNA: TGCAGTGCTGGACAGGGGGATACGCAGTATTTT.

This clonotype was recorded many times. V is TRBV4-1 and J is TRBJ2-3; D is possibly TRBD1 or TRBD2 (5 bases each). This CDR3 is 14 amino acids long. Germline V CDR1 and CDR2: MGHRA, YSYEKL. Trimming took 1 base from V and 4 from J, leaving 9 bases between them. CDR3 residues: CASSQGGRPDTQYF. DNA of the CDR3: TGCGCCAGCAGCCAAGGGGGACGGCCAGATACGCAGTATTTT.

This clonotype was seen at least ten times. The rearrangement links TRBV12-3 or TRBV12-4 to TRBJ1-1; D is uncertain. V was cut by 9 bases and J by 1 base, with 9 bases left in between. This CDR3 is built from 12 residues. CDR3 nucleotide sequence: TGTGCCAGTAGTCCACGGAACACTGAAGCTTTCTTT. It codes for CASSPRNTEAFF.

This rearrangement joins TRBV11-3 to TRBJ2-1; D is unresolved. Deletions cut 0 bases from V and 8 bases from J, with 8 bases between. CDR3 length: 13 residues. Germline lookup yields CDR1 SGHNT and CDR2 YENEEA. In DNA form, the CDR3 reads TGTGCCAGCAGCTTAGATTATGGAGATGAGCAGTTCTTC. This encodes CASSLDYGDEQFF.

This clonotype was found a few times. The chain joins TRBV11-3 to TRBJ2-2, with 10 bases matching TRBD2. The germline V gene has CDR1 SGHNT and CDR2 YENEEA. The V and J ends lost 6 bases and 6 bases, in that order; junction bases with no gene match: 7. This CDR3 is built from 15 residues. CDR3 nucleotide sequence: TGTGCCAGCAGTCACGGGAGCGGGAGGGCCGGGGAGCTGTTTTTT. Translated, it gives CASSHGSGRAGELFF.

This clonotype has more than one count but fewer than ten. The V gene is TRBV7-9, the J gene TRBJ2-2; 8 bases fit TRBD1. Germline V gene data show CDR1 as SEHNR and CDR2 as FQNEAQ (reference sequence). Trimming removed 5 bases from V and 6 bases from J; junction bases left unmatched: 8. This CDR3 has 15 residues. The CDR3: CASSRTGFQAGELFF. The CDR3 nucleotides read TGTGCCAGCAGCCGGACAGGGTTCCAGGCCGGGGAGCTGTTTTTT.

With regard to this clonotype: This sequence may be a read error, since a much larger clone differs from it by one base. Here the CDR3 omits its conserved ending phenylalanine or tryptophan, so a read error is the likely source. The CDR3: CASIQDGQETQYL. CDR3 DNA sequence: TGTGCCAGCATTCAGGACGGACAAGAGACCCAGTACCTC. This chain links TRBV7-4 with TRBJ2-5; D gene uncertain. Germline-derived CDR1 and CDR2 are SGHVT and SQSDAQ. Deletions cut 7 bases from V and 2 bases from J, with 11 bases between. There are 13 residues in the CDR3.

This clonotype came up many times. V usage is TRBV7-2 and J usage is TRBJ2-5; 8 nucleotides align to TRBD2. The trim removed 3 bases at V and 0 bases at J, leaving 6 bases unmatched. Per the germline V gene, CDR1 is SGHTA and CDR2 is FQGNSA. The CDR3 extends over 16 amino acids. In DNA form, the CDR3 reads TGTGCCAGCAGCTTTCTCCCAGCGGGGGACCAAGAGACCCAGTACTTC. This translates into CASSFLPAGDQETQYF.

In nucleotides, the CDR3 is TGTGCCAGCAGTGAATCCGTCGGCTTGAATCAGCCCCAGCATTTT. Its protein is CASSESVGLNQPQHF. The chain has TRBV25-1 and TRBJ1-5, with no clear D. The CDR3 extends over 15 amino acids. Trimming removed 1 base at V and 4 bases at J, with 11 bases between. Germline CDR1 is MGHDK and CDR2 is SYGVNS.

The table lists this clonotype with many counts. The gene calls are TRBV7-2 and TRBJ1-1, with D hard to call. Germline V gene data show CDR1 as SGHTA and CDR2 as FQGNSA. This CDR3 comprises 15 residues. The V and J ends lost 1 base and 0 bases respectively, with 9 bases between them. CDR3 DNA sequence: TGTGCCAGCAGCTTAGAGGTCAGTGTGAACACTGAAGCTTTCTTT. Its protein is CASSLEVSVNTEAFF.

This clonotype was found a few times. This chain joins TRBV5-4 and TRBJ2-1; 16 bases agree with TRBD2. Germline CDR1 is SGHNT and CDR2 is YYREEE (reference sequence). This CDR3 comprises 16 residues. With V trimmed by 5 bases and J by 6 bases, 5 bases remained unmatched. The CDR3 is CASRSGTSGRVNEQFF. The CDR3 DNA is TGTGCCAGCAGGTCGGGGACTAGCGGGAGGGTCAATGAGCAGTTCTTC.

This clonotype came up once. CDR3 in DNA: TGCAGTGCCTGGGACTTTCTCTCTGGAAACACCATATATTTT. This gives the protein CSAWDFLSGNTIYF. The chain is built from TRBV20-1 and TRBJ1-3, with D possibly TRBD1 on 5 matching bases. V was pared by 6 bases and J by 0 bases, with 12 bases between. Germline assignment: CDR1 DFQATT and CDR2 SNEGSKA (reference sequence). The CDR3 runs to 14 residues.

The rearrangement joins TRBV12-5 to TRBJ2-7; a possible D gene is TRBD2 (6 bases). Trimming shortened V by 4 bases and J by 6 bases, and 7 bases separated the two germline ends. Per germline, CDR1 LGHNT and CDR2 FRNRAP. This CDR3 is built from 11 residues. CDR3 nucleotides: TGTGCTAGTGGTTGGGGACTCGAGCAGTACGTC. This encodes CASGWGLEQYV.

CDR3 DNA: TGCGCCAGCCAGACGGGGGAGACCCAGTACTTC. Amino acid sequence: CASQTGETQYF. This chain links TRBV10-2 with TRBJ2-5, with a possible D match to TRBD2 (5 bases). This CDR3 comprises 11 residues. V gave up 8 bases and J gave up 5 bases, with 9 bases separating them. In germline, CDR1 is WSHSY, CDR2 SAAADI.

As to this clonotype: A read error may account for a junction end that differs from germline. The chain combines TRBV11-3 with TRBJ2-1; TRBD1 is a possible D gene (6 bases). The CDR3 totals 15 residues. The germline V gene has CDR1 SGHNT and CDR2 YENEEA. The CDR3: CASSLVRGSHNEQFF. The CDR3 coding sequence is TGTGCCAGCAGCTTAGTCAGGGGCTCCCACAATGAGCAGTTCTTC.

This clonotype was recorded a few times. This sequence joins TRBV28 and TRBJ1-1; TRBD1 matches 10 bases. The CDR3 has 17 residues. In germline, CDR1 is MDHEN, CDR2 SYDVKM. The V and J ends lost 0 bases and 1 base, in that order; junction bases with no gene match: 5. CDR3 residues: CASSLWGQGLSNTEAFF. Written as DNA, the CDR3 is TGTGCCAGCAGTTTATGGGGACAGGGGCTATCGAACACTGAAGCTTTCTTT.

The chain links TRBV20-1 to TRBJ2-3; 9 bases align to TRBD2. The CDR3 has 15 residues. Losses at the gene ends were 5 bases for V and 4 bases for J; bases not matched to a gene: 10. The germline gives CDR1 DFQATT, CDR2 SNEGSKA (reference sequence). The CDR3 region is CSARLAGVVPDTQYF. The DNA of the CDR3 is TGCAGTGCTCGGTTAGCGGGAGTGGTCCCAGATACGCAGTATTTT.

About this clonotype: This may be a read error, as it is one base from a much larger clone. This chain connects TRBV11-2 to TRBJ2-3; possible D gene TRBD1, 6 bases. The CDR3 consists of 15 residues. Germline V gene lookup returns CDR1 SGHAT and CDR2 FQNNGV. The CDR3 DNA sequence: TGTGCCAGCAGCTTAGTACAGGGAGCCTACGATACGCAGTGTTTT. It yields the protein CASSLVQGAYDTQCF.